This entry features one TCR beta chain sequence. Those who participated ranged in age from about 18 to 95 years and resided in about two dozen US areas. Participant reports of clinical history set cohort assignment. The germline V gene has CDR1 LNHDA and CDR2 SQIVND (reference sequence). The junction had 16 bases not matched to a gene; V was cut back by 7 bases and J by 2 bases. The CDR3 has 18 amino acids. Only in-frame clones appear in the TCRdb table, and some are missing; sequencing was by immunoSEQ multiplex PCR. Found here are fewer than 200,000 clones, over 70% of them singletons; the top ten hold around 3.6%. The sample is drawn from a study of blood T cell repertoires in COVID-19. The wider study: Sites across the United States, Italy and Spain contributed samples from acute and convalescent COVID-19. T cells, B-cell-depleted T cells, or PBMCs provided the cDNA or gDNA that served as material.

The sequencing sample was made of PBMCs or T cells enriched from blood (not recorded which). The rearrangement links TRBV19 to TRBJ1-5, with 8 bases matching TRBD1. The clonotype comes from a woman aged 50 to 65 in a cohort exposed to, infected with or recovered from COVID-19 (not recorded which). CDR3 sequence reads: CASNSLSLSGQGNQPQHF. The DNA for the CDR3 is TGTGCCAGTAATTCGCTCTCCCTGTCGGGACAGGGCAATCAGCCCCAGCATTTT.